Listed below are T cell receptor beta chains from one sample, sequenced in a study of neoadjuvant anti-PD-1 for oral cavity cancer. Assay: immunoSEQ multiplex PCR; the TCRdb copy retains only in-frame clones and omits some. The sample consists of tens of thousands of clones, approximately 81% of them appearing once. The material was PBMCs, obtained after nivolumab (anti-PD-1) treatment. All receptors come from a person between 40 and 85 years old with oral cavity squamous cell carcinoma. Each CDR3 is given with its conserved first and last residue. D genes are given only for firm matches. Clone size, where shown, is once, few, many, or a class for clones that have expanded.

j_gene: TRBJ2-1; v_gene: TRBV5-1; d_gene: -; abundance: -; CDR3nt: TGCGCCAGCAGCTTGTCCATGAGCTCCTACAATGAGCAGTTCTTC; CDR3aa: CASSLSMSSYNEQFF
j_gene: TRBJ2-7; v_gene: TRBV5-6; d_gene: TRBD1; abundance: many; CDR3nt: TGTGCCAGCAGCGTAGGACAGGGATCCTACGAGCAGTACTTC; CDR3aa: CASSVGQGSYEQYF
j_gene: TRBJ1-1; v_gene: TRBV4-1; d_gene: TRBD1; abundance: -; CDR3nt: TGCGCCAGCAGCCAAGGCGAGTGGGACAGGGGCACTGAAGCTTTCTTT; CDR3aa: CASSQGEWDRGTEAFF
j_gene: TRBJ1-1; v_gene: TRBV19; d_gene: -; abundance: -; CDR3nt: TGTGCCAGTAGTATGATGGGGGGCTTCACTGAAGCTTTCTTT; CDR3aa: CASSMMGGFTEAFF
j_gene: TRBJ1-2; v_gene: TRBV27; d_gene: -; abundance: -; CDR3nt: TGTGCCAGCAGTTCCCGTTCGGGGCCTGGATATGGCTACACCTTC; CDR3aa: CASSSRSGPGYGYTF
j_gene: TRBJ2-7; v_gene: TRBV11-2; d_gene: -; abundance: -; CDR3nt: TGTGCCAGCAGCTTAGATAGAGGGGGGAAAAGTGGCGAGCAGTACTTC; CDR3aa: CASSLDRGGKSGEQYF
j_gene: TRBJ2-6; v_gene: TRBV5-4; d_gene: TRBD2; abundance: few; CDR3nt: TGTGCCAGCAGCCCCGGGGGGACCTTACGAGGGGCCAACGTCCTGACTTTC; CDR3aa: CASSPGGTLRGANVLTF
j_gene: TRBJ1-3; v_gene: TRBV13; d_gene: TRBD1; abundance: -; CDR3nt: TGTGCCAGCAGTTTTCAGATACCAACAGGGGTCGCCGGAAACACCATATATTTT; CDR3aa: CASSFQIPTGVAGNTIYF
j_gene: TRBJ1-2; v_gene: TRBV9; d_gene: -; abundance: few; CDR3nt: TGTGCCAGCGAAGGTGATAACTATGGCTACACCTTC; CDR3aa: CASEGDNYGYTF
j_gene: TRBJ1-4; v_gene: TRBV5-6; d_gene: TRBD1; abundance: -; CDR3nt: TGTGCCAGCAGCCGTCAGGGGGCATCCAATGAAAAACTGTTTTTT; CDR3aa: CASSRQGASNEKLFF
j_gene: TRBJ1-1; v_gene: TRBV5-1; d_gene: -; abundance: -; CDR3nt: TGCGCCAGCAGCTTGTCGGAAACTGAAGCTTTCTTT; CDR3aa: CASSLSETEAFF
j_gene: TRBJ1-2; v_gene: TRBV20-1; d_gene: -; abundance: -; CDR3nt: TGCAGTGCTAGTGGGGGTTATGGCTACACCTTC; CDR3aa: CSASGGYGYTF
j_gene: TRBJ1-1; v_gene: TRBV5-4; d_gene: -; abundance: once; CDR3nt: TGTGCCAGCAGCCCTCAGGGTTTGGGTCTGAACACTGAAGCTTTCTTT; CDR3aa: CASSPQGLGLNTEAFF
j_gene: TRBJ1-1; v_gene: TRBV7-9; d_gene: -; abundance: -; CDR3nt: TGTGCCAGCAGCTTATTGGGGACAACCACAGAAGCTTTCTTT; CDR3aa: CASSLLGTTTEAFF
j_gene: TRBJ2-7; v_gene: TRBV5-1; d_gene: -; abundance: -; CDR3nt: TGCGCCAGCAGCTTGAGTAGCAACGAGCAGTACTTC; CDR3aa: CASSLSSNEQYF
j_gene: TRBJ1-4; v_gene: TRBV6-1; d_gene: -; abundance: once; CDR3nt: TGTGCCAGCAGTGCGACAAGTGTTAATGAAAAACTGTTTTTT; CDR3aa: CASSATSVNEKLFF
j_gene: TRBJ1-1; v_gene: TRBV19; d_gene: -; abundance: once; CDR3nt: TGTGCCAGTTCAGGCGGGACCACTGAAGCTTTCTTT; CDR3aa: CASSGGTTEAFF
j_gene: TRBJ1-1; v_gene: TRBV30; d_gene: -; abundance: once; CDR3nt: TGTGCCTGGGAGGTAGGAGGATATGAAGCTTTCTTT; CDR3aa: CAWEVGGYEAFF
j_gene: TRBJ2-7; v_gene: TRBV6-5; d_gene: TRBD2; abundance: few; CDR3nt: TGTGCCAGCTCTAGCGGGGCCTACGAGCAGTACTTC; CDR3aa: CASSSGAYEQYF
j_gene: TRBJ1-3; v_gene: TRBV4-1; d_gene: -; abundance: -; CDR3nt: TGCGCCAGCAGCCAAGGGGGTATTCCTGGAAACACCATATATTTT; CDR3aa: CASSQGGIPGNTIYF
j_gene: TRBJ1-5; v_gene: TRBV6-6; d_gene: -; abundance: -; CDR3nt: TGTGCCAGCAGTTACCCCCCGGGGCGGGACAATCAGCCCCAGCATTTT; CDR3aa: CASSYPPGRDNQPQHF
j_gene: TRBJ2-2; v_gene: TRBV10-3; d_gene: -; abundance: -; CDR3nt: TGTGCCATCAGTGAGTCGACCGGGCGTCAGGGGGAGCTGTTTTTT; CDR3aa: CAISESTGRQGELFF
j_gene: TRBJ2-5; v_gene: TRBV2; d_gene: TRBD2; abundance: -; CDR3nt: TGTGCCAGCAGAGAGGGACTACCCGGGGGGACCCAGTACTTC; CDR3aa: CASREGLPGGTQYF